The 13 T cell receptor beta chains listed next were all sequenced from one sample in a study of T cells in Graves' hyperthyroidism and ophthalmopathy. TCR beta CDR3 region amplification was performed from RNA transcripts. HTBI primers were used for first-round RT-PCR of the TCR CDR3. TCRdb called the multiplex PCR reads again in MiXCR, with one record for every CDR3 protein. The table lists 500,000 to 550,000 distinct CDR3 sequences, less than 25% of them singletons. The specimen was blood. The receptor set was obtained from a man between 18 and 29 years old with Graves' hyperthyroidism.

This clonotype was seen a handful of times. CDR3 region: CASSFRYAPQHF. CDR3 sequence (DNA): TGTGCCAGCAGTTTCCGTTACGCTCCCCAGCATTTT. V is TRBV12-3 or TRBV12-4 and J is TRBJ1-5; unclear D gene. Trimming took off 3 bases at V and 10 bases at J, with 10 bases between the two ends. CDR3 size: 12 residues.

Concerning this clonotype: A much bigger clone sits one base away, suggesting this may be a read error. The genes are TRBV7-4 and TRBJ1-2; 8 positions match TRBD1. The CDR3 is made up of 22 amino acids. The V gene's germline CDR1 is SGHVT and CDR2 SQSDAQ. In DNA, the CDR3 is TGTGCCAGCAGCTTACCACACCGTACCCTCCTCGGAGACAGGGGAAGAGACTATGGCTACGCCTTC. This gives the protein CASSLPHRTLLGDRGRDYGYAF.

The table lists this clonotype with many counts. The chain combines TRBV7-9 with TRBJ2-4; 10 bases map to TRBD2. CDR1 is SEHNR and CDR2 is FQNEAQ in the germline V gene (reference sequence). V shed 4 bases, J shed 6 bases, and the junction held 6 bases outside the gene matches. The CDR3 is 15 amino acids. CDR3 nucleotides: TGTGCCAGCAGCTCTGGACTAGCGGTGGTAAACATTCAGTACTTC. It encodes CASSSGLAVVNIQYF.

The sample holds many counts of this clonotype. The chain employs TRBV6-1 and TRBJ2-2; 9 nucleotides align to TRBD2. After removal of 4 bases from V and 3 bases from J, the junction contained 6 bases not matched to a gene. Germline V gene lookup returns CDR1 MNHNS and CDR2 SASEGT. There are 16 residues in the CDR3. The CDR3 nucleotides read TGTGCCAGCAGTGGGGGTAGCGGGGGACACACCGGGGAGCTGTTTTTT. Encoded protein: CASSGGSGGHTGELFF.

The sample holds one count of this clonotype. The chain has TRBV12-3 or TRBV12-4 and TRBJ1-2; D unclear. This CDR3 comprises 12 residues. V lost 3 bases to trimming and J lost 8 bases, with 10 bases between them. The CDR3 DNA sequence: TGTGCCAGCAGTTTGAACACTGAGGGCTACACCTTC. This encodes CASSLNTEGYTF.

This clonotype was counted only a few times. The chain carries TRBV18 and TRBJ2-5, with TRBD2 matching 8 bases. The germline gives CDR1 KGHSH, CDR2 LQKENI. The junction had 4 bases not matched to a gene; V was cut back by 0 bases and J by 1 base. The CDR3 has 16 residues. CDR3: CASSPPGLGGQETQYF. DNA of the CDR3: TGTGCCAGCTCACCACCGGGACTAGGAGGCCAAGAGACCCAGTACTTC.

The chain carries TRBV28 and TRBJ1-1, with 7 bases lining up with TRBD1. Germline V lookup: CDR1 MDHEN, CDR2 SYDVKM. V dropped 0 bases and J dropped 5; count of bases not matched to a gene: 6. The CDR3 runs 15 residues. The CDR3 bases are TGTGCCAGCAGTTTATGGGAGGGGGCGCAGACTGAAGCTTTCTTT. Translated, it gives CASSLWEGAQTEAFF.

This clonotype was counted at least ten times. The J gene is TRBJ1-2, the V gene TRBV2; D is possibly TRBD1 (5 bases). Germline V lookup: CDR1 SNHLY, CDR2 FYNNEI. The CDR3 has 14 residues. Trimming left V 4 bases short and J 7 bases short, with 16 bases between. The CDR3 DNA sequence: TGTGCCAGCAGTGTTAAATGGGACGGGGGTGGCTACACCTTC. It codes for CASSVKWDGGGYTF.

This clonotype was picked up many times. The V gene is TRBV6-5, the J gene TRBJ1-2, with D hard to call. Germline V gene sequence: CDR1 MNHEY, CDR2 SVGAGI. This CDR3 has 13 residues. The V end was cut by 4 bases, the J end by 4 bases, with 10 bases between. The CDR3 reads CASSFDLFYGYTF. The CDR3 DNA sequence: TGTGCCAGCAGTTTTGACCTCTTCTATGGCTACACCTTC.

This clonotype was recorded at least ten times. The V and J genes are TRBV2 and TRBJ2-2, with D possibly TRBD1 on 6 matching bases. The CDR3 contains 15 residues. Germline values: CDR1 SNHLY, CDR2 FYNNEI. Trimming removed 7 bases from V and 0 bases from J, with 12 bases in between. This CDR3 is CASKQGFPNTGELFF. In DNA, the CDR3 is TGTGCCAGCAAACAGGGCTTCCCGAACACCGGGGAGCTGTTTTTT. The entire variable domain, with the rest obtained from reference TRBV2 and TRBJ2-2, is as follows: EPEVTQTPSHQVTQMGQEVILRCVPISNHLYFYWYRQILGQKVEFLVSFYNNEISEKSEIFDDQFSVERPDGSNFTLKIRSTKLEDSAMYFCASKQGFPNTGELFFGEGSRLTVL.

This clonotype was recorded at least ten times. The CDR3 here is CASSFGGAPYEQYF. CDR3 nucleotides: TGTGCCAGCAGTTTCGGAGGGGCCCCCTACGAGCAGTACTTC. This chain connects TRBV28 to TRBJ2-7; D possibly corresponds to TRBD2 (6 bases). Germline V gene sequence: CDR1 MDHEN, CDR2 SYDVKM. CDR3 length equals 14 residues. Trimming shortened V by 3 bases and J by 2 bases, and 11 bases separated the two germline ends.

In this sample, this clonotype turned up a few times. The J gene is TRBJ2-3, the V gene TRBV11-2, with D perhaps TRBD1 or TRBD2 (6 bases each). CDR1 is SGHAT and CDR2 is FQNNGV in the germline V gene. Trimming removed 2 bases at V and 6 bases at J, with 18 bases between. The CDR3 extends over 16 amino acids. CDR3 nucleotide sequence: TGTGCCAGCAGCTTACTAACAGGTCAAGGGGGGGATACGCAGTATTTT. Amino acids: CASSLLTGQGGDTQYF.

This clonotype has only a few counts. This chain joins TRBV28 and TRBJ1-2; D perhaps matches TRBD1 (6 bases). The CDR3 spans 16 residues. The germline V gene has CDR1 MDHEN and CDR2 SYDVKM. Trimming removed 5 bases from V and 7 bases from J, with 23 bases in between. CDR3 nucleotide sequence: TGTGCCAGCAGTCCGATGAGGACAGCCGACGACGGTGGCTACACCTTC. Amino acid sequence: CASSPMRTADDGGYTF.